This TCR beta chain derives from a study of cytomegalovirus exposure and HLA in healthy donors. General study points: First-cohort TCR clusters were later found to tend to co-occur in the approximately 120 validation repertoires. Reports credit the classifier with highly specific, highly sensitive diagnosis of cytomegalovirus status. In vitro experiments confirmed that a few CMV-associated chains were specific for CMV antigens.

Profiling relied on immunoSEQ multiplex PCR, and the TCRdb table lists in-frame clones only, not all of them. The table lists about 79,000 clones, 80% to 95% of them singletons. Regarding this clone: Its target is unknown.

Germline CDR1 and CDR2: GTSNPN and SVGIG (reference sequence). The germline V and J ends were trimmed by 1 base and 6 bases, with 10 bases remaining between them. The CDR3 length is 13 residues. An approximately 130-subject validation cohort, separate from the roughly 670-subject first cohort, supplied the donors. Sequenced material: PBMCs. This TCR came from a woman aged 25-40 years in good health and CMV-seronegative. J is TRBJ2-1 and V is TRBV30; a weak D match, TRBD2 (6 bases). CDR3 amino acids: CAWSAGTFNEQFF. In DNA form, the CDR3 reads TGTGCCTGGAGTGCCGGGACTTTCAATGAGCAGTTCTTC.